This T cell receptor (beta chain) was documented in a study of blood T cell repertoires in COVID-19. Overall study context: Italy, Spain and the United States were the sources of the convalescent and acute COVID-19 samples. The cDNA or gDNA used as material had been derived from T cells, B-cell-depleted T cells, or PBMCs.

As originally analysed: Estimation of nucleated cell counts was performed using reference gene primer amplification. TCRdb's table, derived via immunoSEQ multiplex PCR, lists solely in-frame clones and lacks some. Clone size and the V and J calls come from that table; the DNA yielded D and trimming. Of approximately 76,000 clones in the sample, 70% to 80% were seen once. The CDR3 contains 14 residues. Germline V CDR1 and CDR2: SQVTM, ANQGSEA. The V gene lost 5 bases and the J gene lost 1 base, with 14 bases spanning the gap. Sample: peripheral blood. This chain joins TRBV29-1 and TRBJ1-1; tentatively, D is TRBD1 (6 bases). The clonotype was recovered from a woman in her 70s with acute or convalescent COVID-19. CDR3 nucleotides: TGCAGCGTTTTCCCCGGACAGAAGAACACTGAAGCTTTCTTT. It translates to CSVFPGQKNTEAFF.